Each of the 16 T cell receptor beta chains below was sequenced from the same sample in a study of long-term antiretroviral therapy in people with HIV. Researchers report immunoSEQ v3.0 was run at survey level. TCRdb's table, derived via immunoSEQ multiplex PCR, lists solely in-frame clones and lacks some. This table holds around 9,700 clones, roughly four fifths found once. The specimen was unsorted PBMCs, collected 1.8 years after starting antiretroviral therapy. The source is a man aged 40-55 years with HIV.

The chain recombines TRBV18 with TRBJ1-1; D remains ambiguous. V lost 3 bases and J lost 0, with 8 bases in between. Germline CDR1 is KGHSH and CDR2 is LQKENI. CDR3 size: 14 residues. The CDR3 reads CASSPWSLNTEAFF. As DNA, the CDR3 is TGTGCCAGCTCACCTTGGAGCCTGAACACTGAAGCTTTCTTT.

The V and J genes are TRBV15 and TRBJ2-7; 10 positions match TRBD1. The junction had 10 bases not matched to a gene; V was cut back by 4 bases and J by 4 bases. CDR3 length: 16 amino acids. Germline CDR1 LNHNV, CDR2 YYDKDF (reference sequence). CDR3 residues: CATSINSGTGVYEQYF. The DNA for the CDR3 is TGTGCCACCAGCATTAATTCCGGGACAGGGGTATACGAGCAGTACTTC. Variable domain in full (rest from reference TRBV15 and TRBJ2-7): DAMVIQNPRYQVTQFGKPVTLSCSQTLNHNVMYWYQQKSSQAPKLLFHYYDKDFNNEADTPDNFQSRRPNTSFCFLDIRSPGLGDTAMYLCATSINSGTGVYEQYFGPGTRLTVT.

The genes are TRBV9 and TRBJ2-1; tentatively, D is TRBD2 (5 bases). V lost 0 bases, J lost 3 bases, and 10 bases lay in between. This CDR3 is built from 15 residues. Germline-derived CDR1 and CDR2 are SGDLS and YYNGEE. The CDR3 DNA sequence: TGTGCCAGCAGCGTAGTCGGAGGCGGCTACAATGAGCAGTTCTTC. It encodes CASSVVGGGYNEQFF.

This chain uses TRBV10-3 with TRBJ1-5, with 9 bases fitting TRBD1. Per germline, CDR1 ENHRY and CDR2 SYGVKD. J lost 5 bases, V lost 2 bases, and 10 bases had no gene match. The CDR3 is made up of 17 amino acids. In DNA form, the CDR3 reads TGTGCCATCAGTGAGACAGGGGGCGGATCTCTAGATCAGCCCCAGCATTTT. Protein: CAISETGGGSLDQPQHF.

This chain joins TRBV4-3 and TRBJ1-2; D perhaps matches TRBD1 (5 bases). The CDR3 spans 16 residues. Germline loops: CDR1 LGHNA, CDR2 YSLEER. The V end was cut by 1 base, the J end by 4 bases, with 16 bases between. The CDR3 loop reads CASSQVRTPGFYGYTF. DNA of the CDR3: TGCGCCAGCAGCCAAGTCCGGACACCTGGGTTCTATGGCTACACCTTC.

This chain uses TRBV7-3 with TRBJ2-2; TRBD1 matches at 7 bases. This CDR3 contains 14 residues. Germline trimming cut 5 bases from V and 2 bases from J; bases unmatched to any gene: 2. The germline CDR1 and CDR2 sequences are SGHTA and FQGTGA. As DNA, the CDR3 is TGTGCCAGCAGCGACAGGGATAACACCGGGGAGCTGTTTTTT. Translation: CASSDRDNTGELFF. The whole variable domain, filled in from reference TRBV7-3 and TRBJ2-2, reads GAGVSQTPSNKVTEKGKYVELRCDPISGHTALYWYRQSLGQGPEFLIYFQGTGAADDSGLPNDRFFAVRPEGSVSTLKIQRTERGDSAVYLCASSDRDNTGELFFGEGSRLTVL.

Sample share makes this clone medium-sized. Other DNA sequences within the sample encode an identical CDR3. The chain has TRBV4-3 and TRBJ2-3; D not resolved. CDR1 is LGHNA, CDR2 YSLEER, per germline. CDR3 size: 14 residues. V shed 0 bases and J shed 3 bases, with 7 bases lying between them. DNA of the CDR3: TGCGCCAGCAGCCAAGATCGGAGTACAGATACGCAGTATTTT. Translation: CASSQDRSTDTQYF.

In this sample, this clone turned up once. The chain has TRBV7-3 and TRBJ2-1; 7 bases are shared with TRBD2. The CDR3 extends over 16 amino acids. Germline V gene sequence: CDR1 SGHTA, CDR2 FQGTGA. V shed 2 bases, J shed 5 bases, and the junction held 9 bases outside the gene matches. The CDR3 DNA follows: TGTGCCAGCAGCTTAGATCTGCGGGAGTTTAACAATGAGCAGTTCTTC. Protein product: CASSLDLREFNNEQFF.

The V call is TRBV27, the J call TRBJ2-1; D unclear. CDR3 length: 13 amino acids. Trimming took 2 bases from V and 7 from J, leaving 9 bases between them. Germline-derived CDR1 and CDR2 are MNHEY and SMNVEV (reference sequence). CDR3: CASSLIPTNEQFF. The CDR3 DNA reads as TGTGCCAGCAGTTTAATCCCCACTAATGAGCAGTTCTTC.

The V gene is TRBV18, the J gene TRBJ2-5, with TRBD1 as a possible D gene (5 bases). CDR1 KGHSH and CDR2 LQKENI come from the germline V gene. The CDR3 has 13 residues. Deletions cut 4 bases from V and 0 bases from J, with 6 bases between. The CDR3 region has the DNA TGTGCCAGCTCACGACAGTACCAAGAGACCCAGTACTTC. Translating it yields CASSRQYQETQYF.

This clone was recorded only once. The chain has TRBV9 and TRBJ2-3; tentative D call: TRBD1 (6 bases). Germline V gene lookup returns CDR1 SGDLS and CDR2 YYNGEE. Trimming stripped 4 bases from V and 3 bases from J, with 12 bases between. The CDR3 covers 14 residues. The CDR3 DNA reads as TGTGCCAGCAGCCTTGGGACATCTACAGATACGCAGTATTTT. Its protein is CASSLGTSTDTQYF.

This chain connects TRBV7-9 to TRBJ1-1, with TRBD1 identical over 7 bases. The CDR3 is 14 residues long. Germline CDR1 reads SEHNR; CDR2 reads FQNEAQ (reference sequence). The V segment lost 2 bases and the J segment 10 bases; nucleotides outside the gene matches: 10. CDR3 protein: CASSLRGGGLIAFF. CDR3 coding DNA: TGTGCCAGCAGCTTAAGAGGGGGCGGCCTCATAGCTTTCTTT.

V and J are TRBV11-2 and TRBJ1-1; D gene ambiguous. Germline values: CDR1 SGHAT, CDR2 FQNNGV. The CDR3 is 13 amino acids. Deletions cut 3 bases from V and 1 base from J, with 6 bases between. CDR3 amino acids: CASSLVPNTEAFF. CDR3 coding DNA: TGTGCCAGCAGCTTGGTACCGAACACTGAAGCTTTCTTT.

The J gene is TRBJ2-3, the V gene TRBV5-6, with a weak D call TRBD2 (6 bases). The CDR3 length is 16 residues. CDR1 and CDR2 (germline): SGHDT, YYEEEE. V dropped 1 base and J dropped 3 bases, with 15 bases sitting between them. The CDR3 sequence is CASSLIFAGGTDTQYF. The CDR3 nucleotides are TGTGCCAGCAGCTTGATATTCGCAGGAGGGACAGATACGCAGTATTTT. Filled out from reference TRBV5-6 and TRBJ2-3, the complete variable domain reads DAGVTQSPTHLIKTRGQQVTLRCSPKSGHDTVSWYQQALGQGPQFIFQYYEEEERQRGNFPDRFSGHQFPNYSSELNVNALLLGDSALYLCASSLIFAGGTDTQYFGPGTRLTVL.

J is TRBJ2-5 and V is TRBV5-6; a weak D match, TRBD2 (5 bases). Trimming took off 1 base at V and 9 bases at J, with 19 bases between the two ends. Germline loops: CDR1 SGHDT, CDR2 YYEEEE. CDR3 size: 15 residues. This CDR3 is CASSLTPGTAAAQYF. Here the CDR3 DNA reads TGTGCCAGCAGCTTGACACCGGGCACAGCAGCGGCCCAGTACTTC.

CDR3 loop: CASSGTSGTDTQYF. CDR3 DNA sequence: TGTGCCAGCAGTGGGACTAGCGGGACAGATACGCAGTATTTT. V usage is TRBV6-4 and J usage is TRBJ2-3, with 11 bases fitting TRBD2. There are 14 residues in the CDR3. CDR1 is MRHNA, CDR2 SNTAGT, per germline. With V trimmed by 4 bases and J by 3 bases, 0 bases remained unmatched.